The next 17 T cell receptor beta chains were all read from a single sample in a study of CD8+ T cells in alopecia areata. Extracted from the samples, RNA was reverse transcribed into cDNA to serve as the sequencing template. Data came from immunoSEQ multiplex PCR; TCRdb stores just in-frame clones and leaves some out. The table records 75,000 to 100,000 clones, about 40% of them present only once. Sequences were obtained from CD4+ T cells sorted from blood. All receptors derive from a human donor with alopecia areata.

This sequence joins TRBV25-1 and TRBJ2-5, with D perhaps matching TRBD2 (7 bases). CDR3 size: 15 residues. The V and J ends lost 1 base and 3 bases respectively, with 12 bases between them. Per the germline V gene, CDR1 is MGHDK and CDR2 is SYGVNS. As DNA, the CDR3 is TGTGCCAGCAGTGAATTCGGGGGGCTCGAAGAGACCCAGTACTTC. The encoded protein is CASSEFGGLEETQYF.

The chain uses TRBV30 and TRBJ2-1; 8 nucleotides match TRBD1. J gave up 4 bases and V 2 bases, and 7 bases lay outside the gene matches. Germline V CDR1 and CDR2: GTSNPN, SVGIG (reference sequence). CDR3 length: 15 residues. The CDR3 DNA sequence: TGTGCCTGGAGTCCCAGGGGGCTTGTATACAATGAGCAGTTCTTC. Amino acids: CAWSPRGLVYNEQFF.

This clone was seen only a few times. The V and J genes are TRBV23-1 and TRBJ2-7; possibly TRBD1 or TRBD2 for D (5 bases each). TRBV23-1 is noted as an ORF with a role that remains uncertain. The CDR3 totals 14 residues. Trimming stripped 6 bases from V and 4 bases from J, with 16 bases between. The CDR3 DNA follows: TGCGCCAGCAGCTCGATAGGGACGGATTACGAGCAGTACTTC. This translates into CASSSIGTDYEQYF.

The chain joins TRBV30 to TRBJ2-5, with TRBD1 identical over 7 bases. Germline V CDR1 and CDR2: GTSNPN, SVGIG (reference sequence). V shed 3 bases, J shed 2 bases, and the junction held 3 bases outside the gene matches. The CDR3 totals 13 residues. Here the CDR3 DNA reads TGTGCCTGGAGCTCGGGACAGCAAGAGACCCAGTACTTC. This encodes CAWSSGQQETQYF.

As to this clone: Other DNA sequences in the same sample also yield this CDR3. CDR3 region: CAWSPSRSYEQYF. For the CDR3, the DNA is TGTGCCTGGAGTCCCAGCAGGAGCTACGAGCAGTACTTC. The V and J genes are TRBV30 and TRBJ2-7; D call uncertain. This CDR3 has 13 amino acids. CDR1 is GTSNPN and CDR2 is SVGIG in the germline V gene (reference sequence). The V gene lost 2 bases and the J gene lost 3 bases, with 11 bases spanning the gap.

This clone was counted only a few times. The chain uses TRBV28 and TRBJ2-5, with D hard to call. V dropped 2 bases and J dropped 4 bases, with 8 bases sitting between them. Per germline, CDR1 MDHEN and CDR2 SYDVKM. This CDR3 spans 13 amino acids. CDR3 residues: CASSLVQTETQYF. CDR3 DNA sequence: TGTGCCAGCAGTTTAGTACAGACAGAGACCCAGTACTTC.

The chain employs TRBV29-1 and TRBJ2-7; 7 positions agree with TRBD2. Per the germline V gene, CDR1 is SQVTM and CDR2 is ANQGSEA. This CDR3 spans 14 amino acids. The junction had 9 bases not matched to a gene; V was cut back by 4 bases and J by 3 bases. In nucleotides, the CDR3 is TGCAGCGTTGGGATCCTAGCGGCGATCTACGAGCAGTACTTC. Translating it yields CSVGILAAIYEQYF.

The table lists this clone with a few counts. The chain has TRBV7-9 and TRBJ2-7; TRBD1 aligns across 7 bases. CDR1 SEHNR and CDR2 FQNEAQ come from the germline V gene (reference sequence). The J segment lost 5 bases and the V segment lost 5 bases, leaving 9 bases of the junction unmatched. The CDR3 extends over 14 amino acids. The DNA for the CDR3 is TGTGCCAGCAGCCCCACGACAGGGTACCACGAGCAGTACTTC. It translates to CASSPTTGYHEQYF.

V usage is TRBV11-2 and J usage is TRBJ2-1; 10 bases align to TRBD2. The CDR3 has 19 residues. CDR1 and CDR2 (germline): SGHAT, FQNNGV. Losses at the gene ends were 3 bases for V and 0 bases for J; bases not matched to a gene: 11. CDR3: CASSFPKRGGPDSYNEQFF. CDR3 in DNA: TGTGCCAGCAGCTTCCCTAAGCGGGGGGGCCCAGACTCCTACAATGAGCAGTTCTTC. Full variable domain (outside the CDR3, taken from reference TRBV11-2 and TRBJ2-1): EAGVAQSPRYKIIEKRQSVAFWCNPISGHATLYWYQQILGQGPKLLIQFQNNGVVDDSQLPKDRFSAERLKGVDSTLKIQPAKLEDSAVYLCASSFPKRGGPDSYNEQFFGPGTRLTVL.

This clone was picked up a small number of times. CDR3 protein: CSVGDRGPTDTQYF. CDR3 sequence (DNA): TGCAGCGTTGGGGACAGGGGGCCCACAGATACGCAGTATTTT. V and J are TRBV29-1 and TRBJ2-3, with 12 bases matching TRBD1. Germline V gene sequence: CDR1 SQVTM, CDR2 ANQGSEA. With V trimmed by 4 bases and J by 2 bases, 1 base remained unmatched. The CDR3 consists of 14 residues.

This clone was seen a few times. Written as DNA, the CDR3 is TGCAGCGTTGTGCCCCGGACTAGCGGGACCAATGAGCAGTTCTTC. Protein: CSVVPRTSGTNEQFF. The chain couples TRBV29-1 to TRBJ2-1, with 12 positions matching TRBD2. There are 15 residues in the CDR3. Per germline, CDR1 SQVTM and CDR2 ANQGSEA. Trimming removed 4 bases from V and 6 bases from J; junction bases left unmatched: 7.

This clone has only a few counts. The chain uses TRBV5-1 and TRBJ2-2, with 8 bases fitting TRBD2. The CDR3 is made up of 17 amino acids. Trimming took 0 bases from V and 2 from J; bases not matched to a gene: 6. CDR1 SGHRS and CDR2 YFSETQ come from the germline V gene. The CDR3 loop is CASSLAASGSNTGELFF. The CDR3 nucleotides read TGCGCCAGCAGCTTGGCGGCTAGCGGGTCTAACACCGGGGAGCTGTTTTTT.

About this clone: Germline is not matched at one junction end, which may reflect a read error. The V call is TRBV6-1, the J call TRBJ2-5; 7 bases map to TRBD1. Germline values: CDR1 MNHNS, CDR2 SASEGT. The CDR3 covers 13 residues. The chain's CDR3 is CASRVFGQADCHF. The CDR3 nucleotides read TGTGCCAGCAGAGTGTTCGGACAGGCAGATTGCCACTTC.

The V gene is TRBV29-1, the J gene TRBJ1-2; D may be TRBD1 (5 bases). Trimming pared 1 base from V and 4 bases from J, leaving 13 bases between. CDR1 is SQVTM and CDR2 is ANQGSEA in the germline V gene. The CDR3 is 14 residues long. The CDR3 DNA is TGCAGCGTTGAAGTCTCAGTTGGGGCCTATGGCTACACCTTC. It codes for CSVEVSVGAYGYTF.

This clone was counted once. The rearrangement joins TRBV27 to TRBJ2-7; the D call may be TRBD1 or TRBD2 (6 bases each). V was pared by 7 bases and J by 6 bases, with 22 bases between. This CDR3 is built from 15 residues. Germline values: CDR1 MNHEY, CDR2 SMNVEV (reference sequence). Here the CDR3 DNA reads TGTGCCAGCACCCCGGGGGCGAGACTCGGCGGCGAGCAGTACTTC. Protein sequence: CASTPGARLGGEQYF.

The gene calls are TRBV19 and TRBJ2-3; TRBD1 might be the D (6 bases). Trimming pared 7 bases from V and 2 bases from J, leaving 13 bases between. The length of the CDR3 is 14 residues. Germline CDR1 reads LNHDA; CDR2 reads SQIVND (reference sequence). CDR3 in amino acids: CASKPKGDTDTQYF. CDR3 bases: TGTGCCAGTAAGCCGAAGGGGGACACAGATACGCAGTATTTT.

This sequence joins TRBV2 and TRBJ2-2; tentative D call: TRBD2 (6 bases). The CDR3 contains 15 residues. V was trimmed by 5 bases and J by 0 bases, leaving 10 bases between them. Germline-derived CDR1 and CDR2 are SNHLY and FYNNEI. CDR3 loop: CASSKRLANTGELFF. The CDR3 nucleotides read TGTGCCAGCAGTAAACGACTAGCGAACACCGGGGAGCTGTTTTTT. Full variable domain (remainder filled in from reference TRBV2 and TRBJ2-2): EPEVTQTPSHQVTQMGQEVILRCVPISNHLYFYWYRQILGQKVEFLVSFYNNEISEKSEIFDDQFSVERPDGSNFTLKIRSTKLEDSAMYFCASSKRLANTGELFFGEGSRLTVL.